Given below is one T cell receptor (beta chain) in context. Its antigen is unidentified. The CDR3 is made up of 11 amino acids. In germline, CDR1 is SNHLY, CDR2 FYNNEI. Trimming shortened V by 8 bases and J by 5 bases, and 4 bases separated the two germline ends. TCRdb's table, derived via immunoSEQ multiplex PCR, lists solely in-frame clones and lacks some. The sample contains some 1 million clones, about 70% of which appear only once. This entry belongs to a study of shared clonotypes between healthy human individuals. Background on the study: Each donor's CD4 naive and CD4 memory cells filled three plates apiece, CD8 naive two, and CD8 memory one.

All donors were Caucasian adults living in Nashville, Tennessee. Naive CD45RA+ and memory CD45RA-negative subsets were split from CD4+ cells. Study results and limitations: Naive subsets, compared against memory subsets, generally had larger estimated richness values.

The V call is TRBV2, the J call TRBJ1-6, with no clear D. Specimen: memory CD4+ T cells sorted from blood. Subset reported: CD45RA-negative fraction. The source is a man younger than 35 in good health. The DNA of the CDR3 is TGTGCCAGCCGGGATAATTCACCCCTCCACTTT. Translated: CASRDNSPLHF. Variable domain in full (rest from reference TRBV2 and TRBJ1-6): EPEVTQTPSHQVTQMGQEVILRCVPISNHLYFYWYRQILGQKVEFLVSFYNNEISEKSEIFDDQFSVERPDGSNFTLKIRSTKLEDSAMYFCASRDNSPLHFGNGTRLTVT.